This T cell receptor beta chain was documented in a study of OX40 agonist ivuxolimab in advanced cancers. The CDR3 loop spans 15 amino acids. With 0 bases removed from V and 0 bases from J, the gap between germline ends came to 7 bases. CDR1 and CDR2 (germline): SGDLS, YYNGEE. As concerns this clone: What it binds is not known.

Profiling relied on immunoSEQ multiplex PCR, and the TCRdb table lists in-frame clones only, not all of them. This sample carries 96,000 or so clones, more than 80% of them seen once, and the ten largest clones take around 5.8%. Study outcomes and limitations: Among the nonresponders, some also had low normalized T-cell clonal expansion.

This material consisted of CD4+ or CD8+ T cells sorted from blood, taken in a trial of the OX40 agonist ivuxolimab. The sequence was obtained from an adult with an advanced solid tumor such as melanoma, head and neck, liver or kidney cancer. V is TRBV9 and J is TRBJ1-3; D is ambiguous. CDR3 coding DNA: TGTGCCAGCAGCGTAGGGACTATCTCTGGAAACACCATATATTTT. Its translation is CASSVGTISGNTIYF.